The 7 T cell receptor beta chains below were found in one sample sequenced in a study of cytomegalovirus exposure and HLA in healthy donors. 60 Vbeta and 13 Jbeta primers were used in PCR. Sequencing was performed with immunoSEQ multiplex PCR; in TCRdb, only in-frame clones are kept and a portion is missing. The table shows around 160,000 clones, with just under 75% occurring only once. Sequenced input: PBMCs. The source is a woman in her late teens or twenties in good health and CMV-seronegative.

The DNA for the CDR3 is TGTGCCAGCAGTGAAGAGGGAATTCGGGGGGCGACGGGGAAACTGTTTTTT. Protein: CASSEEGIRGATGKLFF. The chain recombines TRBV2 with TRBJ1-4; possibly TRBD1 for D (6 bases). The V end was cut by 1 base, the J end by 11 bases, with 23 bases between. This CDR3 comprises 17 residues. Germline V gene lookup returns CDR1 SNHLY and CDR2 FYNNEI.

This clone was seen a handful of times. The chain employs TRBV13 and TRBJ2-7; 9 bases fit TRBD1. Germline V gene sequence: CDR1 PRHDT, CDR2 FYEKMQ (reference sequence). Losses at the gene ends were 5 bases for V and 5 bases for J; bases not matched to a gene: 10. CDR3 length: 15 amino acids. CDR3 amino acids: CASSPMGQGPDEQYF. The CDR3, as DNA: TGTGCCAGCAGCCCGATGGGACAGGGCCCTGACGAGCAGTACTTC.

This chain connects TRBV2 to TRBJ2-1; 14 positions match TRBD2. CDR3 length: 16 residues. Trimming removed 5 bases from V and 3 bases from J; junction bases left unmatched: 3. In germline, CDR1 is SNHLY, CDR2 FYNNEI. DNA of the CDR3: TGTGCCAGCAGTAGGGGACTAGCGGGAGTCTACAATGAGCAGTTCTTC. Protein sequence: CASSRGLAGVYNEQFF.

Comments on this clone: In the same sample, other DNA sequences code for this CDR3. The genes are TRBV27 and TRBJ1-1; no clear D gene. V was cut by 3 bases and J by 1 base, with 6 bases left in between. Germline V gives CDR1 MNHEY, CDR2 SMNVEV (reference sequence). This CDR3 spans 13 amino acids. DNA for the CDR3: TGTGCCAGCAGTTTTAGTAGGAACACTGAAGCTTTCTTT. Its protein is CASSFSRNTEAFF.

The V and J genes are TRBV7-9 and TRBJ2-7; 10 bases are shared with TRBD1. The CDR3 is made up of 15 amino acids. Germline lookup yields CDR1 SEHNR and CDR2 FQNEAQ (reference sequence). V shed 4 bases, J shed 1 base, and the junction held 4 bases outside the gene matches. CDR3 sequence: CASSSGTGVSYEQYF. The CDR3 DNA sequence: TGTGCCAGCAGCTCCGGGACAGGGGTTTCCTACGAGCAGTACTTC.

The rearrangement joins TRBV15 to TRBJ2-7; the match to TRBD1 covers 10 bases. V lost 3 bases, J lost 5 bases, and 1 base stayed unmatched. This CDR3 comprises 13 residues. CDR1 and CDR2 (germline): LNHNV, YYDKDF (reference sequence). The CDR3 DNA follows: TGTGCCACCAGCAGGACAGGGGGCGACGAGCAGTACTTC. Translating gives CATSRTGGDEQYF.

The chain links TRBV5-6 to TRBJ2-7; no definite D call. Trimming took off 4 bases at V and 3 bases at J, with 8 bases between the two ends. Per the germline V gene, CDR1 is SGHDT and CDR2 is YYEEEE. The CDR3 is 12 amino acids. The CDR3 DNA reads as TGTGCCAGCAGCAGACAAGACTACGAGCAGTACTTC. Protein: CASSRQDYEQYF.